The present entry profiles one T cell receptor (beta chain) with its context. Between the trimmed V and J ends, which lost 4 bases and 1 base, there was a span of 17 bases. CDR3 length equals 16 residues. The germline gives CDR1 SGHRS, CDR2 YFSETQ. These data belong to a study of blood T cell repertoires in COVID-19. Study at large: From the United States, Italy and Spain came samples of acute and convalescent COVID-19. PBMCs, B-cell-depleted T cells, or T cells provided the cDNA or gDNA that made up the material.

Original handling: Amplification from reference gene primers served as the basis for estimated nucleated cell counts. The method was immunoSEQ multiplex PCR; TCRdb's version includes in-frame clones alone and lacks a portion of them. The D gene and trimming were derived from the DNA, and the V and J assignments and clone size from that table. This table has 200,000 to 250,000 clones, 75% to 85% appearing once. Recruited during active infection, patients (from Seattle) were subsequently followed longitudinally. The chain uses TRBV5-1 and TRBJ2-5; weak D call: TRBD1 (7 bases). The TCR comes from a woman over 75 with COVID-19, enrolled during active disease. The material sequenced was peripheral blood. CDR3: CASSRQGGVLQETQYF. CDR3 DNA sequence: TGCGCCAGCAGCCGGCAGGGGGGAGTCCTCCAAGAGACCCAGTACTTC.